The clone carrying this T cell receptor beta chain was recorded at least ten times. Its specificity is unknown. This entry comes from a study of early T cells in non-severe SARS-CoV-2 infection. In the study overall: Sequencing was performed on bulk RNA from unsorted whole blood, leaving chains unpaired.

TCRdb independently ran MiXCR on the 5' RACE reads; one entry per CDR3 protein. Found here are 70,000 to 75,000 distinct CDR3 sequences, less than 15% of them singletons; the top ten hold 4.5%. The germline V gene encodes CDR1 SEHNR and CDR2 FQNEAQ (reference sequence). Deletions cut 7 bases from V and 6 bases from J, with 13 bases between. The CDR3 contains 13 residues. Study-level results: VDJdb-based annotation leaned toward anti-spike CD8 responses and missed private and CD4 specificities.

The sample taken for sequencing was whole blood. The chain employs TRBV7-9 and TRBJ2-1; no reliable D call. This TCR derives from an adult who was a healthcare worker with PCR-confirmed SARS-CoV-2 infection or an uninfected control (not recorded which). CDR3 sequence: CASKHGPSNEQFF. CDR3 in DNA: TGTGCCAGCAAACACGGCCCTTCCAATGAGCAGTTCTTC. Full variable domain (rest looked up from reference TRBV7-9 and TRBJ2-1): DTGVSQNPRHKITKRGQNVTFRCDPISEHNRLYWYRQTLGQGPEFLTYFQNEAQLEKSRLLSDRFSAERPKGSFSTLEIQRTEQGDSAMYLCASKHGPSNEQFFGPGTRLTVL.